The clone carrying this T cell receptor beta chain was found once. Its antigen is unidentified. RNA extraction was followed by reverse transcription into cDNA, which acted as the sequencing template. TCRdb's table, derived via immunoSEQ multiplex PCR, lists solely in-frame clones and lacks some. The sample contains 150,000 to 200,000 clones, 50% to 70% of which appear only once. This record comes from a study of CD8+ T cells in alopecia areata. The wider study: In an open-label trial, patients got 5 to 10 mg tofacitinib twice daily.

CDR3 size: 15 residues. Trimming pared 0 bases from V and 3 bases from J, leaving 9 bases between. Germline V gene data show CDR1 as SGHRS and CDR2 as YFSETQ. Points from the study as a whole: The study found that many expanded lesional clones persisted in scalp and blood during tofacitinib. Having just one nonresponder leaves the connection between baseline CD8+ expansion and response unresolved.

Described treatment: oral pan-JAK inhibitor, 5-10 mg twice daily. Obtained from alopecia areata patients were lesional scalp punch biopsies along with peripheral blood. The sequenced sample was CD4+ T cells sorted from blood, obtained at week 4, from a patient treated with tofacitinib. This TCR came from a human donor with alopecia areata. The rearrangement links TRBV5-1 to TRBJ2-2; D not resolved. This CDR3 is CASSLGQAYTGELFF. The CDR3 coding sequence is TGCGCCAGCAGCTTGGGGCAGGCCTACACCGGGGAGCTGTTTTTT.